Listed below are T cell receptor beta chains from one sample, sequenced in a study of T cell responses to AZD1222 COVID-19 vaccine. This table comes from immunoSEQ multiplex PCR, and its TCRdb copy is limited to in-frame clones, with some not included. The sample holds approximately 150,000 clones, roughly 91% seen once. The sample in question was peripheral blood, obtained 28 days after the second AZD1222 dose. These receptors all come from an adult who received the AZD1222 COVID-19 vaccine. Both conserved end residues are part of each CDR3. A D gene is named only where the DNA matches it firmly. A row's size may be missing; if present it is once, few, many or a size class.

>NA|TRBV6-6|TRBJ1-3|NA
CASKDDRRETGNTIYF
TGTGCCAGCAAAGACGACAGAAGGGAAACTGGAAACACCATATATTTT
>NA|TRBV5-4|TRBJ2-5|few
CASSLVTQETQYF
TGTGCCAGCAGCTTGGTGACCCAAGAGACCCAGTACTTC
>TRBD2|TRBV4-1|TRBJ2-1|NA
CASRTSGGSEGQFF
TGCGCCAGCCGGACTAGCGGGGGGTCTGAAGGGCAGTTCTTC
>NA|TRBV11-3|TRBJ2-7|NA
CASSFRDQGEQYF
TGTGCCAGCAGCTTCAGAGACCAGGGCGAGCAGTACTTC
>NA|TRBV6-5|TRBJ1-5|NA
CASTPGFYSNQPQHF
TGTGCCAGCACCCCAGGCTTTTATAGCAATCAGCCCCAGCATTTT
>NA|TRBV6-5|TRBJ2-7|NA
CATAWALYREQYF
TGTGCCACCGCTTGGGCCCTATATCGCGAGCAGTACTTC
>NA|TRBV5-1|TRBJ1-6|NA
CASSLGIRRDSPLHF
TGCGCCAGCAGCTTAGGCATAAGAAGGGATTCACCCCTCCACTTT
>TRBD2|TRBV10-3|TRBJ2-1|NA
CAIARPGGAYNEQFF
TGTGCCATCGCCCGACCCGGGGGGGCCTACAATGAGCAGTTCTTC
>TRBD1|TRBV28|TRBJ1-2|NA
CASSPTGDYGYTF
TGTGCCAGCAGTCCGACAGGGGATTATGGCTACACCTTC
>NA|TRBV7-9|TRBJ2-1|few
CASSTFHEQFF
TGTGCCAGCAGCACCTTCCATGAGCAGTTCTTC
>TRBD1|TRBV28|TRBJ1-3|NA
CASSSRDRVRDTIYF
TGTGCCAGCAGTTCCCGGGACAGAGTACGGGACACCATATATTTT
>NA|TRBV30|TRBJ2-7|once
CAWSVGQLAYEQYF
TGTGCCTGGAGTGTTGGACAGCTAGCCTACGAGCAGTACTTC
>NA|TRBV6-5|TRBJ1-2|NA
CASSNILTGYGYTF
TGTGCCAGCAGTAACATTCTTACGGGCTATGGCTACACCTTC
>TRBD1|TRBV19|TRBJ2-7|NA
CASSLQGEGSYEQYF
TGTGCCAGTAGTCTACAGGGGGAAGGCTCCTACGAGCAGTACTTC
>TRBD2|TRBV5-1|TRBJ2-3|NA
CASSLTSGTSDTQYF
TGCGCCAGCAGCTTGACTAGCGGCACATCAGATACGCAGTATTTT
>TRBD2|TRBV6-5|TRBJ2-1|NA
CATASAGGTYNEQFF
TGTGCCACCGCCTCGGCGGGAGGCACTTACAATGAGCAGTTCTTC
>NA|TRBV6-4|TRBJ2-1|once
CASSVAEGGEQFF
TGTGCCAGCAGCGTTGCGGAGGGCGGTGAGCAGTTCTTC
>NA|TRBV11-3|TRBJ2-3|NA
CASSFSRGGRAGHTDTQYF
TGTGCCAGCAGCTTCAGCAGGGGGGGACGAGCGGGACACACAGATACGCAGTATTTT
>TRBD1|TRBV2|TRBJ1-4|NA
CASRTGGANEKLFF
TGTGCCAGCAGAACAGGGGGTGCCAATGAAAAACTGTTTTTT
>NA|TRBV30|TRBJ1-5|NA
CAWRAWVKGPQHF
TGTGCCTGGAGAGCGTGGGTCAAGGGACCCCAGCATTTT
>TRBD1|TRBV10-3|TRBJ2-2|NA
CAIRRQGINTGELFF
TGTGCCATCAGGAGACAGGGTATAAACACCGGGGAACTGTTTTTT
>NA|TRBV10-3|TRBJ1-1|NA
CAISLTANTEAFF
TGTGCCATCAGTTTAACAGCGAACACTGAAGCTTTCTTT
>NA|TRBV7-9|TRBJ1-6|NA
CASSSQGSNDSPLHF
TGTGCCAGCAGCTCGCAGGGGTCTAATGATTCACCCCTCCACTTT
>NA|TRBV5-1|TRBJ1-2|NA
CASRPVGTPSYTF
TGCGCCAGCAGACCCGTGGGAACACCATCGTACACCTTC
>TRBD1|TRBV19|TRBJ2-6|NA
CASSTDRAGGANVLTF
TGTGCCAGTAGTACCGACAGGGCAGGCGGGGCCAACGTCCTGACTTTC
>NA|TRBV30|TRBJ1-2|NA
CAWQRPPYTF
TGTGCCTGGCAGCGACCCCCCTACACCTTC
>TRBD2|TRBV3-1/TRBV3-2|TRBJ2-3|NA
CASSQDLPSGGATDTQYF
TGTGCCAGCAGCCAAGATCTACCTAGCGGGGGGGCTACTGATACGCAGTATTTT
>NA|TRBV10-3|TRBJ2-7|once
CAISESGRGAYEQYF
TGTGCCATCAGTGAGTCGGGCAGGGGAGCCTACGAGCAGTACTTC
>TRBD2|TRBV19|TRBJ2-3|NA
CASSGTSGNTDTQYF
TGTGCCAGTAGTGGGACTAGCGGGAACACAGATACGCAGTATTTT
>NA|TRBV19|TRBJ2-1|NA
CASSIAPLGGARNEQFF
TGTGCCAGTAGTATCGCCCCACTAGGGGGGGCAAGGAATGAGCAGTTCTTC
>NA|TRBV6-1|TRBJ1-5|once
CASSEMLGLVQPQHF
TGTGCCAGCAGTGAAATGTTGGGGTTGGTTCAGCCCCAGCATTTT
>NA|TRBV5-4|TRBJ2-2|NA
CASSLQNTGELFF
TGTGCCAGCAGCCTACAGAACACCGGGGAGCTGTTTTTT
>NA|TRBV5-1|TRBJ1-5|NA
CASSLGAGNQPQHF
TGCGCCAGCAGCTTGGGGGCGGGGAACCAGCCCCAGCATTTT
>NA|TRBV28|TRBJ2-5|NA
CASSLSDPVRETQYF
TGTGCCAGCAGTTTATCCGACCCCGTTAGGGAGACCCAGTACTTC
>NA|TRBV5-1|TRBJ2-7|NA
CASSLDRAGEQYF
TGCGCCAGCAGCTTGGACAGAGCAGGAGAGCAGTACTTC
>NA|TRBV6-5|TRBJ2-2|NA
CASSYTTNTGELFF
TGTGCCAGCAGTTACACAACGAACACCGGGGAGCTGTTTTTT
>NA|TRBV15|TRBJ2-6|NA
CATSRRNSGANVLTF
TGTGCCACCAGCAGACGAAACTCTGGGGCCAACGTCCTGACTTTC
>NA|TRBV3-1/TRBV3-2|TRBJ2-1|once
CASSQKDEQFF
TGTGCCAGCAGCCAAAAGGATGAGCAGTTCTTC
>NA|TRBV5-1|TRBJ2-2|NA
CASSLEPAVFYSGELFF
TGCGCCAGCAGCTTGGAGCCAGCGGTCTTTTACAGCGGGGAGCTGTTTTTT
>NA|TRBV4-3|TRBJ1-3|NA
CASSQGATGTGNTIYF
TGCGCCAGCAGCCAAGGGGCTACAGGGACTGGAAACACCATATATTTT
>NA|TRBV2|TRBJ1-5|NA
CASSPEGLQPQHF
TGTGCCAGCAGTCCAGAAGGCCTTCAGCCCCAGCATTTT
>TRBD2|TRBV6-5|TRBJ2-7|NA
CASRPRGGLYEQYF
TGTGCCAGCAGGCCACGGGGGGGGCTTTACGAGCAGTACTTC
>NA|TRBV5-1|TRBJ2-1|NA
CASSLVRNNEQFF
TGCGCCAGCAGCTTGGTTCGGAACAATGAGCAGTTCTTC
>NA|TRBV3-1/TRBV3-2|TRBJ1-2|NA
CASSQDWVGDHTF
TGTGCCAGCAGCCAAGATTGGGTGGGGGACCACACCTTC
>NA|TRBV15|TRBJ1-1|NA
CATSRDAVNTEAFF
TGTGCCACCAGCAGAGATGCGGTGAACACTGAAGCTTTCTTT
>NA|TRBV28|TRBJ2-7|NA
CASLQGGGHEQYF
TGTGCCAGCCTCCAGGGGGGAGGGCACGAGCAGTACTTC
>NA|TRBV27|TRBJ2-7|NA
CASSLSPFSLASYRGYEQYF
TGTGCCAGCAGTTTATCTCCCTTCTCTTTAGCGTCGTACAGAGGCTACGAGCAGTACTTC
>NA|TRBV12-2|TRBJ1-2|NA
CASRPGQCSLGYTF
TGTGCAAGTCGTCCAGGACAATGTTCCTTGGGCTACACCTTC
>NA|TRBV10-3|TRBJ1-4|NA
CAISKTGTTNEKLFF
TGTGCCATCAGTAAAACCGGGACAACTAATGAAAAACTGTTTTTT
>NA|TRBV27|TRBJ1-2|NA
CASSFDINANYGYTF
TGTGCCAGCAGTTTTGACATAAATGCTAACTATGGCTACACCTTC